A single sample is the source of the 31 T cell receptor beta chains below, sequenced in a study of PD-1 blockade in classical Hodgkin lymphoma. Sequencing was performed with immunoSEQ multiplex PCR; in TCRdb, only in-frame clones are kept and a portion is missing. Counted here are 6,000 to 6,500 clones, more than 70% occurring once; the ten biggest clones make up around 45%. Each and every patient relapsed after autologous stem cell transplantation, and patients got differing brentuximab vedotin exposure. Sequences were derived from peripheral blood mononuclear cells (PBMCs), sampled before the second cycle of nivolumab. The receptor source for this set is a human donor with classical Hodgkin lymphoma.

The V call is TRBV5-1, the J call TRBJ2-2; D might be TRBD1 or TRBD2, each matching 5 bases. This CDR3 has 16 amino acids. V shed 1 base and J shed 5 bases, with 15 bases lying between them. The germline V gene has CDR1 SGHRS and CDR2 YFSETQ. The CDR3 sequence is CASSLNGQGETGELFF. CDR3 bases: TGCGCCAGCAGCTTGAACGGTCAGGGAGAAACCGGGGAGCTGTTTTTT.

V and J are TRBV10-3 and TRBJ2-3; 8 nucleotides line up with TRBD2. V lost 10 bases to trimming and J lost 5 bases; unmatched junction nucleotides: 14. This CDR3 region has 15 residues. Germline V lookup: CDR1 ENHRY, CDR2 SYGVKD. The CDR3 is CATQIAKRERDTQYF. In DNA form, the CDR3 reads TGTGCCACCCAAATCGCCAAGCGGGAGAGAGATACGCAGTATTTT.

This chain joins TRBV6-1 and TRBJ1-5, with TRBD1 matching over 9 bases. Trimming at V came to 3 bases and at J to 6 bases, leaving 9 bases not matched to a gene. In germline, CDR1 is MNHNS, CDR2 SASEGT. This CDR3 spans 16 amino acids. CDR3 DNA: TGTGCCAGCAGTGAGGGACAGGGTGTTGGGAGTCAGCCCCAGCATTTT. Protein product: CASSEGQGVGSQPQHF.

The rearrangement joins TRBV5-1 to TRBJ2-3; 9 bases agree with TRBD2. The germline CDR1 and CDR2 sequences are SGHRS and YFSETQ. V lost 0 bases and J lost 0; bases outside the gene matches: 8. This CDR3 has 18 amino acids. Here the CDR3 DNA reads TGCGCCAGCAGCTTGGGTCTATTAGCGGGGGTTAGCACAGATACGCAGTATTTT. It yields the protein CASSLGLLAGVSTDTQYF.

As DNA, the CDR3 is TGCGCCAGCAGCTCGGTCCCGGGACAGGGGGGCTATGGCTACACCTTC. Its protein product is CASSSVPGQGGYGYTF. The V gene is TRBV5-1, the J gene TRBJ1-2, with 11 bases matching TRBD1. Germline CDR1 SGHRS, CDR2 YFSETQ. The CDR3 runs to 16 residues. The J segment lost 4 bases and the V segment lost 3 bases, leaving 8 bases of the junction unmatched.

The V gene is TRBV5-6, the J gene TRBJ1-2, with D hard to call. Germline V gene lookup returns CDR1 SGHDT and CDR2 YYEEEE. Between the trimmed V and J ends, which lost 2 bases and 1 base, there was a span of 18 bases. The CDR3 has 17 residues. The CDR3 bases are TGTGCCAGCAGCTTCTGGCGGAGACGGTCCTTTAACTATGGCTACACCTTC. It translates to CASSFWRRRSFNYGYTF.

The rearrangement links TRBV10-3 to TRBJ2-3; D gene ambiguous. The CDR3 runs 12 residues. From germline, CDR1 is ENHRY and CDR2 SYGVKD. The V and J ends lost 10 bases and 3 bases respectively, with 11 bases between them. DNA for the CDR3: TGTGCCACCCAAAAAGGTACAGATACGCAGTATTTT. It is translated as CATQKGTDTQYF.

This clone came up a few times. The chain combines TRBV5-6 with TRBJ1-5; D ambiguous. This CDR3 has 14 residues. Trimming shortened V by 2 bases and J by 7 bases, and 13 bases separated the two germline ends. Germline CDR1 reads SGHDT; CDR2 reads YYEEEE. The CDR3 loop reads CASSFRSTKQPQHF. Here the CDR3 DNA reads TGTGCCAGCAGCTTTCGGAGCACCAAGCAGCCCCAGCATTTT.

The rearrangement links TRBV12-5 to TRBJ2-5; the D gene could be TRBD1 or TRBD2 (6 bases each). Germline V lookup: CDR1 LGHNT, CDR2 FRNRAP. With 6 bases removed from V and 4 bases from J, the gap between germline ends came to 18 bases. This CDR3 is 15 amino acids long. The CDR3 DNA is TGTGCTAGTGGCTCCCAGGGGTGGGGAGGAGAGACCCAGTACTTC. Its protein product is CASGSQGWGGETQYF.

With regard to this clone: Relative to the germline gene, one junction end is altered; a read error may explain this. The chain joins TRBV7-7 to TRBJ2-3; D uncertain. The V gene's germline CDR1 is SSHAT and CDR2 FNYEAQ (reference sequence). There are 13 residues in the CDR3. CDR3 protein: CASSLGPRDTQYF. For the CDR3, the DNA is TGTGCTAGCAGCTTAGGCCCTCGAGATACGCAGTATTTT.

J is TRBJ1-2 and V is TRBV6-4, with 7 bases matching TRBD1. J gave up 2 bases and V 6 bases, and 12 bases lay outside the gene matches. CDR3 length equals 16 residues. Germline CDR1 and CDR2: MRHNA and SNTAGT. This CDR3 is CASSPYFGQANYGYTF. The CDR3 bases are TGTGCCAGCAGCCCCTACTTTGGACAGGCCAACTATGGCTACACCTTC.

The chain recombines TRBV6-4 with TRBJ2-3; TRBD2 matches 7 bases. The J segment lost 11 bases and the V segment lost 6 bases, leaving 5 bases of the junction unmatched. Per germline, CDR1 MRHNA and CDR2 SNTAGT. The CDR3 is 11 residues long. The CDR3 sequence is CASRDGGMQYF. Here the CDR3 DNA reads TGTGCCAGCAGAGACGGGGGGATGCAGTATTTT.

The chain is built from TRBV5-1 and TRBJ2-5, with D perhaps matching TRBD1 or TRBD2 (5 bases each). The V end lost 7 bases, the J end lost 4 bases, and 20 bases lay between the germline ends. The CDR3 spans 15 residues. CDR1 is SGHRS, CDR2 YFSETQ, per germline. The CDR3 spells CASSGVQGVSETQYF. The CDR3 DNA is TGCGCCAGCTCCGGGGTGCAGGGAGTCTCAGAGACCCAGTACTTC. The full variable domain, its missing parts supplied by reference TRBV5-1 and TRBJ2-5, is KAGVTQTPRYLIKTRGQQVTLSCSPISGHRSVSWYQQTPGQGLQFLFEYFSETQRNKGNFPGRFSGRQFSNSRSEMNVSTLELGDSALYLCASSGVQGVSETQYFGPGTRLLVL.

This clone occurred once. This chain uses TRBV19 with TRBJ2-3; no firm D call. The germline V gene encodes CDR1 LNHDA and CDR2 SQIVND (reference sequence). V was shortened by 5 bases and J by 2 bases, with 11 bases between the two germline ends. CDR3 length equals 14 residues. Here the CDR3 DNA reads TGTGCCAGTAGTCTGTCGAGGCTCACAGATACGCAGTATTTT. This codes for CASSLSRLTDTQYF.

The chain combines TRBV7-9 with TRBJ1-4; TRBD1 agrees at 7 bases. The ends lost 5 bases at V and 5 bases at J; junction bases unmatched: 14. Germline V gene data show CDR1 as SEHNR and CDR2 as FQNEAQ (reference sequence). The CDR3 totals 17 residues. CDR3 sequence reads: CASSRPSRGKGNEKLFF. CDR3 bases: TGTGCCAGCAGCCGTCCCTCCAGGGGGAAAGGAAATGAAAAACTGTTTTTT.

This clone was detected only a few times. The V call is TRBV9, the J call TRBJ2-2; TRBD1 aligns across 7 bases. CDR3 length: 16 residues. From germline, CDR1 is SGDLS and CDR2 YYNGEE. V shed 4 bases and J 7 bases; nucleotides not matched to a gene: 13. The CDR3 bases are TGTGCCAGCAGCCCCCGGAATTCAGGGGGTCACGGGGAGCTGTTTTTT. The encoded protein is CASSPRNSGGHGELFF.

The chain combines TRBV6-1 with TRBJ1-1; D possibly corresponds to TRBD1 (6 bases). Between the trimmed V and J ends, which lost 4 bases and 1 base, there was a span of 10 bases. Germline V gene data show CDR1 as MNHNS and CDR2 as SASEGT. The CDR3 covers 14 residues. The CDR3 reads CASSGSTGNTEAFF. The CDR3 DNA reads as TGTGCCAGCAGTGGTTCGACAGGGAACACTGAAGCTTTCTTT.

On this clone itself: The sample has other DNA sequences that encode this CDR3 too. The chain links TRBV5-1 to TRBJ2-3, with 8 bases fitting TRBD1. Germline-derived CDR1 and CDR2 are SGHRS and YFSETQ. The CDR3 totals 16 residues. V trimming: 0 bases; J trimming: 2 bases; junction bases outside the gene matches: 5. CDR3 loop: CASSLATGAPTDTQYF. CDR3 coding DNA: TGCGCCAGCAGCTTGGCGACAGGGGCTCCCACAGATACGCAGTATTTT. The variable domain in full, with the rest retrieved from reference TRBV5-1 and TRBJ2-3, is KAGVTQTPRYLIKTRGQQVTLSCSPISGHRSVSWYQQTPGQGLQFLFEYFSETQRNKGNFPGRFSGRQFSNSRSEMNVSTLELGDSALYLCASSLATGAPTDTQYFGPGTRLTVL.

The chain combines TRBV9 with TRBJ1-2; perhaps TRBD1 as D (5 bases). The CDR3 is 16 residues long. V lost 0 bases, J lost 5 bases, and 17 bases lay in between. Looked up from germline, CDR1 is SGDLS and CDR2 is YYNGEE. The CDR3 DNA reads as TGTGCCAGCAGCGTAGGGGGGGACCCCGGAGGTTATGGCTACACCTTC. Translation: CASSVGGDPGGYGYTF.

The gene calls are TRBV19 and TRBJ2-1; a weak D match, TRBD1 (6 bases). The CDR3 has 13 amino acids. Trimming took 2 bases from V and 7 from J, leaving 9 bases between them. CDR1 is LNHDA and CDR2 is SQIVND in the germline V gene (reference sequence). The DNA for the CDR3 is TGTGCCAGTAGTATAAACAGGGTAAATGAGCAGTTCTTC. It specifies CASSINRVNEQFF.

This clone was seen a handful of times. The rearrangement links TRBV6-4 to TRBJ1-5; 7 nucleotides agree with TRBD1. CDR1 is MRHNA and CDR2 is SNTAGT in the germline V gene. The CDR3 sequence is 16 residues long. Germline trimming cut 7 bases from V and 4 bases from J; bases unmatched to any gene: 13. Written as DNA, the CDR3 is TGTGCCAGCAACGAGGGCCCTGGACAGGAGAATCAGCCCCAGCATTTT. This sequence encodes CASNEGPGQENQPQHF.

This chain joins TRBV25-1 and TRBJ2-1; D not resolved. Germline CDR1 MGHDK, CDR2 SYGVNS. This CDR3 is 10 amino acids long. The V gene lost 6 bases and the J gene lost 5 bases, with 2 bases spanning the gap. The CDR3 is CASRDNEQFF. CDR3 DNA: TGTGCCAGCAGGGACAATGAGCAGTTCTTC.

The chain recombines TRBV18 with TRBJ2-7; 12 positions agree with TRBD2. Germline CDR1 KGHSH, CDR2 LQKENI. There are 15 residues in the CDR3. Unmatched junction bases numbered 3, after V lost 5 bases and J lost 1 base. The CDR3 DNA is TGTGCCAGCTCATTGACTAGCGGGAGATCCTACGAGCAGTACGTC. Translating it yields CASSLTSGRSYEQYV.

This chain joins TRBV18 and TRBJ2-3, with D unclear. CDR3 length: 14 residues. V was clipped by 1 base and J by 2 bases, with 7 bases between them. CDR1 is KGHSH and CDR2 is LQKENI in the germline V gene. This chain's CDR3 is CASSPRDNTDTQYF. The CDR3 DNA sequence: TGTGCCAGCTCACCACGCGACAACACAGATACGCAGTATTTT.

J is TRBJ2-3 and V is TRBV30, with D uncertain. Germline V gives CDR1 GTSNPN, CDR2 SVGIG (reference sequence). Deletions cut 0 bases from V and 8 bases from J, with 15 bases between. CDR3 length equals 14 residues. The CDR3 bases are TGTGCCTGGAGTGTACAATCCTCGACCGGTACGCAGTATTTT. Residues: CAWSVQSSTGTQYF.

This chain connects TRBV7-2 to TRBJ1-1; 7 bases match TRBD1. The CDR3 is 13 amino acids. V was clipped by 6 bases and J by 4 bases; unmatched bases: 5. The germline V gene encodes CDR1 SGHTA and CDR2 FQGNSA. Here the CDR3 reads CASSEGQLTEAFF. The CDR3, as DNA: TGTGCCAGCAGTGAGGGACAGCTCACTGAAGCTTTCTTT.

In its sample, this clone was seen a few times. The chain links TRBV27 to TRBJ2-5; the match to TRBD1 covers 9 bases. Germline CDR1 is MNHEY and CDR2 is SMNVEV (reference sequence). The J segment lost 4 bases and the V segment lost 1 base, leaving 4 bases of the junction unmatched. The CDR3 runs to 15 residues. The CDR3 sequence: CASSLWGTGLETQYF. The DNA for the CDR3 is TGTGCCAGCAGTTTATGGGGGACAGGGCTAGAGACCCAGTACTTC.

In its sample, this clone was seen once. The chain employs TRBV5-4 and TRBJ1-1; D might be TRBD1 (5 bases). The V and J ends lost 1 base and 3 bases respectively, with 7 bases between them. Germline lookup yields CDR1 SGHNT and CDR2 YYREEE (reference sequence). The CDR3 totals 13 residues. CDR3 sequence reads: CASSLIRDTEAFF. DNA for the CDR3: TGTGCCAGCAGCTTGATCAGGGACACTGAAGCTTTCTTT.

The chain uses TRBV5-1 and TRBJ1-2; 9 bases map to TRBD1. The CDR3 length is 13 residues. V lost 2 bases to trimming and J lost 8 bases; unmatched junction nucleotides: 4. CDR1 is SGHRS and CDR2 is YFSETQ in the germline V gene. The CDR3 DNA follows: TGCGCCAGCAGCTTCGACAGGGGGAGAGGCTACACCTTC. This gives the protein CASSFDRGRGYTF.

The V call is TRBV9, the J call TRBJ1-4; D is possibly TRBD1 (6 bases). Germline loops: CDR1 SGDLS, CDR2 YYNGEE. The CDR3 contains 16 residues. V shed 0 bases and J shed 0 bases, with 9 bases lying between them. CDR3 amino acids: CASSVGTEATNEKLFF. CDR3 DNA: TGTGCCAGCAGCGTAGGGACAGAAGCAACTAATGAAAAACTGTTTTTT.

The V call is TRBV5-3, the J call TRBJ2-5; TRBD1 aligns across 7 bases. TRBV5-3 is marked as an open reading frame, function uncertain. The CDR3 is 15 amino acids. V was pared by 8 bases and J by 4 bases, with 14 bases of the junction left unmatched. Here the CDR3 reads CASSQEDRAGETQYF. CDR3 nucleotides: TGTGCCAGCAGCCAAGAAGACAGGGCAGGAGAGACCCAGTACTTC.